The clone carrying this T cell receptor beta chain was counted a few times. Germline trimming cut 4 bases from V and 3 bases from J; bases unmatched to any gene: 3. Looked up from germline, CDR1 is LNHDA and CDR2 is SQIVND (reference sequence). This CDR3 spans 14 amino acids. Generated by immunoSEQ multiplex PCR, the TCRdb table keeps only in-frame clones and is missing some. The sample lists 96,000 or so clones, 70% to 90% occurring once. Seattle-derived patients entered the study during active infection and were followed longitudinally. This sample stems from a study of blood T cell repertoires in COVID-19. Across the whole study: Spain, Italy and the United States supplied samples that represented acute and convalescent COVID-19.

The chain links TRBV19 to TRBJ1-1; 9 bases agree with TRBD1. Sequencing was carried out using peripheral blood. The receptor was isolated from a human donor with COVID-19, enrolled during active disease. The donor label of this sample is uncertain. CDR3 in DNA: TGTGCCAGTAGTAACAGGGGGCTGGACACTGAAGCTTTCTTT. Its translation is CASSNRGLDTEAFF.